This TCR beta chain was recorded in a study of blood T cell repertoires in COVID-19. Study details: COVID-19 samples, acute and convalescent, were from the United States, Italy and Spain. PBMCs, B-cell-depleted T cells, or T cells were the source of the cDNA or gDNA that made up the material.

Data came from immunoSEQ multiplex PCR; TCRdb stores just in-frame clones and leaves some out. Here the sample spans approximately 190,000 clones, roughly 80% being singletons. The receptor was isolated from a man aged 55 to 70 with acute or convalescent COVID-19. Input material: peripheral blood.

The CDR3 sequence is CASPSSNNEQFF. Here the CDR3 DNA reads TGTGCCAGCCCTTCCTCTAACAATGAGCAGTTCTTC. The genes are TRBV28 and TRBJ2-1; no definite D call. Per germline, CDR1 MDHEN and CDR2 SYDVKM. V was pared by 8 bases and J by 5 bases, with 10 bases between. This CDR3 is 12 amino acids long.